Each of the 2 T cell receptor beta chains below was sequenced from the same sample in a study of cytomegalovirus exposure and HLA in healthy donors. A multiplex PCR was run with 60 Vbeta primers and 13 Jbeta primers. Sequenced by immunoSEQ multiplex PCR; TCRdb stores in-frame clones only, minus some. The sample lists under 200,000 clones, around nine tenths seen once, with about 0.85% in the top ten. Sample: PBMCs. The receptors were gathered from a woman between 25 and 40 years old in good health and CMV-seronegative.

The V call is TRBV5-1, the J call TRBJ2-5, with D perhaps matching TRBD1 (6 bases). V lost 2 bases to trimming and J lost 5 bases, with 19 bases between them. CDR1 and CDR2 from the germline V gene are SGHRS and YFSETQ. CDR3 size: 16 residues. The CDR3 DNA reads as TGCGCCAGCAGCTTACTCGGGACATCCCTGGGGGAGACCCAGTACTTC. Amino acid sequence: CASSLLGTSLGETQYF.

The V and J genes are TRBV10-3 and TRBJ1-1; a possible D gene is TRBD1 (5 bases). Germline values: CDR1 ENHRY, CDR2 SYGVKD. Between the trimmed V and J ends, which lost 0 bases and 0 bases, there was a span of 14 bases. This CDR3 region has 17 residues. DNA for the CDR3: TGTGCCATCAGTGAGTCAAAAGGGAAGGGGATGAACACTGAAGCTTTCTTT. Translation gives CAISESKGKGMNTEAFF.